This entry features one TCR beta chain sequence. The sample belongs to a study of blood T cell repertoires in COVID-19. Background on the study: T cells, B-cell-depleted T cells, or PBMCs provided the cDNA or gDNA that served as material.

J gave up 9 bases and V 5 bases, and 9 bases lay outside the gene matches. The V gene's germline CDR1 is SQVTM and CDR2 ANQGSEA. This CDR3 has 13 amino acids. Recruits, aged about 18 to 95 years, lived in 25 or so US areas. The authors' processing: Amplification of reference gene primers provided the estimated nucleated cell counts. Assay: immunoSEQ multiplex PCR; the TCRdb copy retains only in-frame clones and omits some. V and J calls plus clone size are reproduced from that table; the DNA served to infer D and trimming. The profile shows fewer than 350,000 clones, around 86% of them singletons. This chain connects TRBV29-1 to TRBJ1-5; 8 nucleotides agree with TRBD1. The TCR was taken from a man between 60 and 70 years old who had recovered from COVID-19. The sample taken for sequencing was PBMCs or T cells enriched from blood (not recorded which). The CDR3 DNA reads TGCAGCGTTAGGGACAGGCTAGGGAGGCCCCAGCATTTT. The encoded protein is CSVRDRLGRPQHF.